Given below is one TCR beta chain in context. The CDR3 covers 16 residues. CDR1 SGHTA and CDR2 FQGNSA come from the germline V gene. V lost 4 bases and J 0 bases, leaving 15 bases between the germline ends. The sample comes from a study of glioma-infiltrating T cells after dendritic cell vaccination. Whole-study context: Treatment, given 2003 to 2012, was autologous tumor lysate-pulsed dendritic cell vaccination.

Time point indicated: after dendritic cell vaccination, including at tumor progression/relapse. Libraries were prepared by immunoSEQ multiplex PCR; TCRdb keeps only in-frame clonotypes and omits some of them. The table has more than 95,000 clones, around 90% seen once. Material: blood, obtained after dendritic cell vaccination. The chain links TRBV7-2 to TRBJ1-2; possibly TRBD1 for D (5 bases). The TCR was taken from a human donor with glioblastoma. The CDR3 loop reads CASSSAAQGTNYGYTF. The CDR3 bases are TGTGCCAGCAGCTCCGCAGCTCAGGGTACTAACTATGGCTACACCTTC. Full variable domain (rest looked up from reference TRBV7-2 and TRBJ1-2): GAGVSQSPSNKVTEKGKDVELRCDPISGHTALYWYRQSLGQGLEFLIYFQGNSAPDKSGLPSDRFSAERTGGSVSTLTIQRTQQEDSAVYLCASSSAAQGTNYGYTFGSGTRLTVV.